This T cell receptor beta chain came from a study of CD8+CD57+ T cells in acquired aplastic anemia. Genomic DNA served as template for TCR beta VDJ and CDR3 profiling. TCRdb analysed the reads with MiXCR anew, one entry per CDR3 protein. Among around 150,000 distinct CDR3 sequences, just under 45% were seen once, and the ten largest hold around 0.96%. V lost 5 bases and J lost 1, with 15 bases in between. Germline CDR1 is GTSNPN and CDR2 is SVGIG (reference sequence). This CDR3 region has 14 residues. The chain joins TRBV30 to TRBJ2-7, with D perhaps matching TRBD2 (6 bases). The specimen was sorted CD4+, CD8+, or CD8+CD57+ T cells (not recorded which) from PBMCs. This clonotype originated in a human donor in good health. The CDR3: CAWEWSAGSYEQYF. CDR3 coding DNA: TGTGCCTGGGAATGGAGCGCGGGGTCCTACGAGCAGTACTTC.